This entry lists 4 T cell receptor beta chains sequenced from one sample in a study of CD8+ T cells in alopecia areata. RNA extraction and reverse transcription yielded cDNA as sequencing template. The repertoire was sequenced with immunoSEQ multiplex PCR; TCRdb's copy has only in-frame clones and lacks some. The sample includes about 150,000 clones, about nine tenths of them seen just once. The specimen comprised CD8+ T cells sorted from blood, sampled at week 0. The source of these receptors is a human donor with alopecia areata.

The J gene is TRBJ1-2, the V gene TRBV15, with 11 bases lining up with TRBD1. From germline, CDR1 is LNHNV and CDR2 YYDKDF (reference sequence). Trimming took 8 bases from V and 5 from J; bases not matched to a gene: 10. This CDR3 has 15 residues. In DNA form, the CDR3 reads TGTGCCACCCTCCGGGACAGGGGGGACGGTTATGGCTACACCTTC. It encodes CATLRDRGDGYGYTF.

Here the CDR3 DNA reads TGCGCCAGCAGCCATCCTACTAATGAGCAGTTCTTC. It yields the protein CASSHPTNEQFF. The V gene is TRBV4-1, the J gene TRBJ2-1; D remains unclear. The germline CDR1 and CDR2 sequences are MGHRA and YSYEKL. Trimming shortened V by 3 bases and J by 7 bases, and 7 bases separated the two germline ends. This CDR3 has 12 amino acids.

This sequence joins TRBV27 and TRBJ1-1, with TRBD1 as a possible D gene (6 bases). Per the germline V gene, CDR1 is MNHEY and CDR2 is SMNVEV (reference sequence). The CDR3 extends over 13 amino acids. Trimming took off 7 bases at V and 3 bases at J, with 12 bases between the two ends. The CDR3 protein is CASNRGLDTEAFF. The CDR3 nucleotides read TGTGCCAGCAATCGGGGGCTGGACACTGAAGCTTTCTTT.

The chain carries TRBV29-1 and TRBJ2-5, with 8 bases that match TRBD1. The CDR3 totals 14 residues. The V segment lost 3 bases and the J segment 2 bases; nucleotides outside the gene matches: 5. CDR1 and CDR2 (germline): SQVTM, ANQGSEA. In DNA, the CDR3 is TGCAGCGTTGACCTCGGACAGGGACAAGAGACCCAGTACTTC. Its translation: CSVDLGQGQETQYF. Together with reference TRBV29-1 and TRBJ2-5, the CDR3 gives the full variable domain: SAVISQKPSRDICQRGTSLTIQCQVDSQVTMMFWYRQQPGQSLTLIATANQGSEATYESGFVIDKFPISRPNLTFSTLTVSNMSPEDSSIYLCSVDLGQGQETQYFGPGTRLLVL.